Given below is one T cell receptor beta chain in context. Its antigen is unknown. Assay: immunoSEQ multiplex PCR; the TCRdb copy retains only in-frame clones and omits some. The sample includes roughly 120,000 clones, roughly 93% of them seen just once. V was clipped by 6 bases and J by 7 bases; unmatched bases: 11. This CDR3 has 14 amino acids. Per the germline V gene, CDR1 is MNHEY and CDR2 is SVGAGI. These data belong to a study of cytomegalovirus exposure and HLA in healthy donors. Overall study findings and caveats: Researchers catalogued some 160 TCR beta chains as cytomegalovirus-associated.

This clonotype was obtained from a woman under 30 in good health and CMV-seronegative. This chain links TRBV6-5 with TRBJ1-2; TRBD1 matches 7 bases. Sequenced material: PBMCs. The CDR3 region has the DNA TGTGCCAGCAGCCTTGACCTGACAGGGAGTGGCTACACCTTC. Its protein product is CASSLDLTGSGYTF.